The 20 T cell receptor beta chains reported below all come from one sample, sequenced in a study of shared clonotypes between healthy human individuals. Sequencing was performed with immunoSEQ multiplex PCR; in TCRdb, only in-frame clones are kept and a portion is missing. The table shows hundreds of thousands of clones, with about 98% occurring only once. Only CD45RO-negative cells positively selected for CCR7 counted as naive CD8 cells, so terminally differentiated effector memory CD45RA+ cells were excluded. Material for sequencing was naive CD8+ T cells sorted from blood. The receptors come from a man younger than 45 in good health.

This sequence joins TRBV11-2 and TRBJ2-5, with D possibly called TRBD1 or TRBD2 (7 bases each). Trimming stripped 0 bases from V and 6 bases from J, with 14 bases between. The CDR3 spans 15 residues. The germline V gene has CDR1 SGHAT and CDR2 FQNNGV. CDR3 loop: CASSLEAGGGQTQYF. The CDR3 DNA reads TGTGCCAGCAGCTTAGAAGCAGGGGGGGGACAGACCCAGTACTTC.

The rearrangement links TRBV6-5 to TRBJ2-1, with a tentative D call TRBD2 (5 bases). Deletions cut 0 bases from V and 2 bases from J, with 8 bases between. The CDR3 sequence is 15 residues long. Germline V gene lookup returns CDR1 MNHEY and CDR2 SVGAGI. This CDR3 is CASSYSRTAYNEQFF. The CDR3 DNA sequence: TGTGCCAGCAGTTACTCGAGGACTGCCTACAATGAGCAGTTCTTC.

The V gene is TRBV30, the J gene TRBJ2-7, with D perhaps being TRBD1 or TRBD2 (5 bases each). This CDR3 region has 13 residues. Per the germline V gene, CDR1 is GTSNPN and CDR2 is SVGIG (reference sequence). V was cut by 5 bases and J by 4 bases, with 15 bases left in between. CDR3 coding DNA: TGTGCCTGGCAGGGACCGATGCTTTACGAGCAGTACTTC. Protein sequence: CAWQGPMLYEQYF.

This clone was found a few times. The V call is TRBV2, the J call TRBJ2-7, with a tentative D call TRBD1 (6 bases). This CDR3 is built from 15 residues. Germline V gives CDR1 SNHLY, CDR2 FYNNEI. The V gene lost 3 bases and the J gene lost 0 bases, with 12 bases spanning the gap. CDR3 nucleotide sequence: TGTGCCAGCAGTGACGTCAGGACAGCCTCCTACGAGCAGTACTTC. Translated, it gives CASSDVRTASYEQYF.

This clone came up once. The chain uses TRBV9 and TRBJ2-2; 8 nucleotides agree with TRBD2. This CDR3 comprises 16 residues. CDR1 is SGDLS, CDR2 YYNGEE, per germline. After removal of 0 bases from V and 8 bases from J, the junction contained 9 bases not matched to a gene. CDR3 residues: CASSVVAGGLRGELFF. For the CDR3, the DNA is TGTGCCAGCAGCGTAGTGGCGGGAGGCCTCAGGGGGGAGCTGTTTTTT.

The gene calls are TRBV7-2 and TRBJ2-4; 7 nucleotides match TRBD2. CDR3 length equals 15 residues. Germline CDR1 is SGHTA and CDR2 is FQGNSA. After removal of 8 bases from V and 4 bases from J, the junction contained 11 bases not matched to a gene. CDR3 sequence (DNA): TGTGCCAGCCAGGATAGCGGGCTCCCTAAAAACATTCAGTACTTC. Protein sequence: CASQDSGLPKNIQYF.

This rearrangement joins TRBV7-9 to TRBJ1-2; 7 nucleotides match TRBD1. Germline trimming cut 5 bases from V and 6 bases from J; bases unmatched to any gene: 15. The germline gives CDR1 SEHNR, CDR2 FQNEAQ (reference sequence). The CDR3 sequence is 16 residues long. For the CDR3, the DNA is TGTGCCAGCAGCCCGCTACCCGGAGGGGGCTCGGATGGCTACACCTTC. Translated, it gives CASSPLPGGGSDGYTF.

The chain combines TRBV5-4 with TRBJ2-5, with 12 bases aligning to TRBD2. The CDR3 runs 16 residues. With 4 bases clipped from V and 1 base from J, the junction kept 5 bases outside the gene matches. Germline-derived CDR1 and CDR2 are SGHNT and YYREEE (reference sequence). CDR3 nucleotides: TGTGCCAGCAGCCGACTAGCGGGAGACCTCCAAGAGACCCAGTACTTC. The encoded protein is CASSRLAGDLQETQYF.

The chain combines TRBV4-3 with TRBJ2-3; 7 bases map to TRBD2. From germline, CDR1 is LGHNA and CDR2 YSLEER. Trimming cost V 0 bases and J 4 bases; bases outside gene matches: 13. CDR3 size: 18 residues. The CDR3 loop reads CASSQDILAEPWADTQYF. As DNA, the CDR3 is TGCGCCAGCAGCCAAGATATCCTAGCGGAGCCTTGGGCAGATACGCAGTATTTT.

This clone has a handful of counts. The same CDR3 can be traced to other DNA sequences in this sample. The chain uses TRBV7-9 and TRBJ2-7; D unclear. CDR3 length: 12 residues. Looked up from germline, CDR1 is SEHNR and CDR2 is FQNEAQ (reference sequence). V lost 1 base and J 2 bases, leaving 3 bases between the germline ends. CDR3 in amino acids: CASSLVAYEQYF. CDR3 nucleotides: TGTGCCAGCAGCTTAGTAGCCTACGAGCAGTACTTC.

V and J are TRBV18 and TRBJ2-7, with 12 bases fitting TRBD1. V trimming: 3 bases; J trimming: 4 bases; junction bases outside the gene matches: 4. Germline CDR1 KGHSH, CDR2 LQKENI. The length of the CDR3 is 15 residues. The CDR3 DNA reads TGTGCCAGCTCACCGCGGGACAGGGGGCCTTACGAGCAGTACTTC. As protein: CASSPRDRGPYEQYF.

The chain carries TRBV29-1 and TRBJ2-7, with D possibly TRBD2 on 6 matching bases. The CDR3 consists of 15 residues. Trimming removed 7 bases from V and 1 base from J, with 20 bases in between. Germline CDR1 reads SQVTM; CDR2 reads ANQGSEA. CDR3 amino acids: CSAKGLRDPSYEQYF. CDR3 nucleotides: TGCAGCGCCAAGGGGCTGCGGGATCCTTCCTACGAGCAGTACTTC.

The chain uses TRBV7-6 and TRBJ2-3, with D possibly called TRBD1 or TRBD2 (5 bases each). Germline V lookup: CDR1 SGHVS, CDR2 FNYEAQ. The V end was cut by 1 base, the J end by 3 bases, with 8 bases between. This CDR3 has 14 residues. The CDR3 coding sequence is TGTGCCAGCAGCTTAGGCGAGGGGACAGATACGCAGTATTTT. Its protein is CASSLGEGTDTQYF.

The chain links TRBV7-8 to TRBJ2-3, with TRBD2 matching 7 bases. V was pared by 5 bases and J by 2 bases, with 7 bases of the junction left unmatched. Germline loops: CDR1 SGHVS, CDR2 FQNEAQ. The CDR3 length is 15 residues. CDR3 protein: CASSMRAGDTDTQYF. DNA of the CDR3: TGTGCCAGCAGCATGAGGGCGGGGGACACAGATACGCAGTATTTT.

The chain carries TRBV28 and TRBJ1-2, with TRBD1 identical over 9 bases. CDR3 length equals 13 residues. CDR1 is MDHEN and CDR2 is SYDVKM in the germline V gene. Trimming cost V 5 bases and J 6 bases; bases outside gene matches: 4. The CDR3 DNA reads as TGTGCCAGCAGTACGACAGGGGGTCATGGCTACACCTTC. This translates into CASSTTGGHGYTF.

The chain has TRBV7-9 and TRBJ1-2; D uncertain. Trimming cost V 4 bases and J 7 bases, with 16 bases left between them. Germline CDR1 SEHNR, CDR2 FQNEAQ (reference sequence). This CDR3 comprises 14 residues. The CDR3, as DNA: TGTGCCAGCAGCTCCTTTGATCCCGCTCGTGGCTACACCTTC. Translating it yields CASSSFDPARGYTF.

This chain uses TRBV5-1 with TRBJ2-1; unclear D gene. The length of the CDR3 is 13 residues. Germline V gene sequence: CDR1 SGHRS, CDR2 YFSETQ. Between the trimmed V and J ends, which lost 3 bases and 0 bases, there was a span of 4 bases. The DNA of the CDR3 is TGCGCCAGCAGCTCGGCCTCCTACAATGAGCAGTTCTTC. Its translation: CASSSASYNEQFF.

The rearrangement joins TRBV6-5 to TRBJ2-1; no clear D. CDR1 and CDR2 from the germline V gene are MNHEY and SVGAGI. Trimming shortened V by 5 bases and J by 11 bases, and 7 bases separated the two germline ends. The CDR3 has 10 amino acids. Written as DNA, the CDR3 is TGTGCCAGCAGTGCGGATCAGCAGTTCTTC. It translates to CASSADQQFF.

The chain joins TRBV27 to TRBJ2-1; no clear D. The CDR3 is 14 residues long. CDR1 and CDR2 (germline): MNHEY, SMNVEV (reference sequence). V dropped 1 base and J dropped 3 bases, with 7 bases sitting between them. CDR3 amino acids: CASSLLGDYNEQFF. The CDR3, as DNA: TGTGCCAGCAGTTTATTAGGAGACTACAATGAGCAGTTCTTC.

CDR3 residues: CASSLDGSVPYEQYF. The CDR3 region has the DNA TGTGCCAGCAGCTTGGATGGTAGCGTCCCCTACGAGCAGTACTTC. V is TRBV5-8 and J is TRBJ2-7; D possibly corresponds to TRBD2 (5 bases). Trimming stripped 0 bases from V and 2 bases from J, with 12 bases between. The CDR3 runs 15 residues. Germline V lookup: CDR1 SGHTS, CDR2 YDEGEE. Combining the CDR3 with reference TRBV5-8 and TRBJ2-7 gives the whole variable domain EAGVTQSPTHLIKTRGQQATLRCSPISGHTSVYWYQQALGLGLQFLLWYDEGEERNRGNFPPRFSGRQFPNYSSELNVNALELEDSALYLCASSLDGSVPYEQYFGPGTRLTVT.